These 23 T cell receptor beta chains were all obtained from the same sample, sequenced in a study of blood T cell repertoires in COVID-19. Repertoires were generated with immunoSEQ multiplex PCR, while TCRdb's copy carries only in-frame clones and drops some. The sample records 250,000 to 400,000 clones, about 87% being singletons. The specimen was peripheral blood. The receptors originated from a woman under 40 with COVID-19, enrolled during active disease.

This rearrangement joins TRBV5-1 to TRBJ2-7, with 7 bases that match TRBD2. CDR1 and CDR2 (germline): SGHRS, YFSETQ. The CDR3 consists of 16 residues. V was clipped by 0 bases and J by 2 bases; unmatched bases: 8. The CDR3 DNA reads as TGCGCCAGCAGCTTGGAAGGGAGCGGGGCCGCCTACGAGCAGTACTTC. Residues: CASSLEGSGAAYEQYF.

V usage is TRBV5-4 and J usage is TRBJ2-7, with a weak D call TRBD1 (5 bases). The V gene lost 0 bases and the J gene lost 7 bases, with 14 bases spanning the gap. This CDR3 has 14 amino acids. Germline CDR1 and CDR2: SGHNT and YYREEE (reference sequence). CDR3: CASSLVDSPGEQYF. The CDR3 DNA is TGTGCCAGCAGCTTGGTAGACAGCCCCGGGGAGCAGTACTTC.

The J gene is TRBJ1-5, the V gene TRBV19; no clear D. V was trimmed by 3 bases and J by 1 base, leaving 4 bases between them. Germline-derived CDR1 and CDR2 are LNHDA and SQIVND (reference sequence). There are 13 residues in the CDR3. The DNA for the CDR3 is TGTGCCAGTAGTATGGGCAGCAATCAGCCCCAGCATTTT. This translates into CASSMGSNQPQHF.

The J gene is TRBJ2-5, the V gene TRBV5-1, with D hard to call. V was pared by 0 bases and J by 5 bases, with 8 bases between. CDR1 and CDR2 from the germline V gene are SGHRS and YFSETQ. The CDR3 spans 13 residues. The CDR3 region is CASSLAGWETQYF. CDR3 coding DNA: TGCGCCAGCAGCTTGGCCGGGTGGGAGACCCAGTACTTC.

CDR3 nucleotide sequence: TGTGCCTGGAGTATGGAGGAGAATCAGCCCCAGCATTTT. Translation gives CAWSMEENQPQHF. The gene calls are TRBV30 and TRBJ1-5; D gene ambiguous. CDR3 length: 13 amino acids. The germline V gene encodes CDR1 GTSNPN and CDR2 SVGIG (reference sequence). Trimming removed 2 bases from V and 4 bases from J, with 9 bases in between.

The chain has TRBV3-1 (or the pseudogene TRBV3-2) and TRBJ1-2; 7 bases agree with TRBD1. The length of the CDR3 is 15 residues. The V segment lost 2 bases and the J segment 4 bases; nucleotides outside the gene matches: 7. CDR1 LGHDT and CDR2 YNNKEL come from the germline V gene (reference sequence). The CDR3 protein is CASSQRQGGGYGYTF. Written as DNA, the CDR3 is TGTGCCAGCAGCCAAAGGCAGGGGGGCGGCTATGGCTACACCTTC.

This chain's CDR3 is CASSDRRRNTEAFF. In DNA form, the CDR3 reads TGTGCCAGCAGTGATCGTAGGAGGAACACTGAAGCTTTCTTT. J is TRBJ1-1 and V is TRBV6-1; D remains unclear. This CDR3 region has 14 residues. With 3 bases removed from V and 1 base from J, the gap between germline ends came to 9 bases. Germline loops: CDR1 MNHNS, CDR2 SASEGT.

This chain connects TRBV15 to TRBJ1-6; the D gene is possibly TRBD1 (6 bases). The V end was cut by 0 bases, the J end by 9 bases, with 12 bases between. This CDR3 comprises 15 residues. The germline gives CDR1 LNHNV, CDR2 YYDKDF (reference sequence). CDR3 sequence reads: CATSRDQGGGSPLHF. The CDR3 bases are TGTGCCACCAGCAGAGATCAAGGGGGGGGTTCACCCCTCCACTTT.

This clone was observed a handful of times. The rearrangement links TRBV4-1 to TRBJ2-7; 7 positions match TRBD2. Germline V gives CDR1 MGHRA, CDR2 YSYEKL. The CDR3 extends over 14 amino acids. V trimming: 3 bases; J trimming: 5 bases; junction bases outside the gene matches: 7. The CDR3 here is CASSQPGLRDEQYF. The CDR3 DNA follows: TGCGCCAGCAGCCAGCCGGGACTAAGGGACGAGCAGTACTTC.

V usage is TRBV7-9 and J usage is TRBJ1-1; D call uncertain. The V and J ends lost 4 bases and 1 base respectively, with 7 bases between them. CDR3 length: 13 amino acids. Germline V gives CDR1 SEHNR, CDR2 FQNEAQ (reference sequence). This CDR3 reads CASSSGANTEAFF. DNA of the CDR3: TGTGCCAGCAGCTCGGGAGCGAACACTGAAGCTTTCTTT.

The V gene is TRBV5-1, the J gene TRBJ1-4; D possibly corresponds to TRBD1 (5 bases). Germline V gene data show CDR1 as SGHRS and CDR2 as YFSETQ. The CDR3 spans 13 residues. Trimming stripped 6 bases from V and 8 bases from J, with 14 bases between. CDR3 sequence reads: CASNRERGEKLFF. The CDR3 DNA sequence: TGCGCCAGCAATCGCGAAAGGGGCGAAAAACTGTTTTTT.

The rearrangement joins TRBV28 to TRBJ2-1; a possible D gene is TRBD2 (6 bases). V lost 6 bases and J lost 6, with 24 bases in between. CDR1 is MDHEN and CDR2 is SYDVKM in the germline V gene. The CDR3 is 17 residues long. The CDR3 reads CASSQIWGVPAGNEQFF. Here the CDR3 DNA reads TGTGCCAGCAGCCAGATCTGGGGGGTCCCAGCTGGCAATGAGCAGTTCTTC.

CDR3 nucleotide sequence: TGTGCCAGCAGCCAAGACTGGACAGGGAACACCATATATTTT. As protein: CASSQDWTGNTIYF. V is TRBV3-1 (or the pseudogene TRBV3-2) and J is TRBJ1-3, with 8 bases fitting TRBD1. The CDR3 runs to 14 residues. The V and J ends lost 0 bases and 7 bases, in that order; junction bases with no gene match: 2. The germline V gene encodes CDR1 LGHDT and CDR2 YNNKEL (reference sequence).

This sequence joins TRBV5-1 and TRBJ1-2; 7 nucleotides agree with TRBD1. With 0 bases clipped from V and 3 bases from J, the junction kept 2 bases outside the gene matches. This CDR3 spans 14 amino acids. The germline CDR1 and CDR2 sequences are SGHRS and YFSETQ. The chain's CDR3 is CASSLDRGDYGYTF. In DNA, the CDR3 is TGCGCCAGCAGCTTGGACAGGGGAGACTATGGCTACACCTTC.

This chain joins TRBV7-2 and TRBJ2-5, with D possibly being TRBD2 (7 bases). CDR3 length: 15 residues. The germline V and J ends were trimmed by 4 bases and 5 bases, with 17 bases remaining between them. Germline V gives CDR1 SGHTA, CDR2 FQGNSA. CDR3 residues: CASSSRRGGGETQYF. The CDR3 DNA sequence: TGTGCCAGCAGCTCCCGAAGGGGGGGAGGTGAGACCCAGTACTTC.

The chain uses TRBV5-8 and TRBJ1-1; D is perhaps TRBD1 (5 bases). V was clipped by 0 bases and J by 0 bases, with 6 bases between them. The germline gives CDR1 SGHTS, CDR2 YDEGEE. The CDR3 length is 14 residues. The CDR3 reads CASSLGQMNTEAFF. DNA of the CDR3: TGTGCCAGCAGCTTGGGACAGATGAACACTGAAGCTTTCTTT.

The chain links TRBV2 to TRBJ2-2; 9 nucleotides align to TRBD2. The CDR3 sequence is 14 residues long. CDR1 is SNHLY and CDR2 is FYNNEI in the germline V gene. The V gene end was trimmed by 10 bases and the J gene end by 2 bases; junction bases not matched to a gene: 5. Here the CDR3 reads CATKAGGNTGELFF. CDR3 nucleotides: TGTGCCACAAAAGCGGGGGGAAACACCGGGGAGCTGTTTTTT. The variable domain in full, completed from reference TRBV2 and TRBJ2-2, reads EPEVTQTPSHQVTQMGQEVILRCVPISNHLYFYWYRQILGQKVEFLVSFYNNEISEKSEIFDDQFSVERPDGSNFTLKIRSTKLEDSAMYFCATKAGGNTGELFFGEGSRLTVL.

The V and J genes are TRBV7-2 and TRBJ2-7, with no clear D. The V end lost 0 bases, the J end lost 10 bases, and 13 bases lay between the germline ends. Germline V gene data show CDR1 as SGHTA and CDR2 as FQGNSA. The CDR3 extends over 13 amino acids. The DNA for the CDR3 is TGTGCCAGCAGCTTAGCGCGACTCCTTCCCCAGTACTTC. As protein: CASSLARLLPQYF.

V and J are TRBV7-9 and TRBJ1-3; 10 nucleotides align to TRBD1. Per the germline V gene, CDR1 is SEHNR and CDR2 is FQNEAQ (reference sequence). After removal of 5 bases from V and 5 bases from J, the junction contained 15 bases not matched to a gene. The length of the CDR3 is 18 residues. CDR3 protein: CASSIYSGQGMTRNTIYF. The CDR3, as DNA: TGTGCCAGCAGCATTTATTCGGGACAGGGGATGACTAGAAACACCATATATTTT.

The gene calls are TRBV27 and TRBJ2-7; 9 bases are shared with TRBD1. Germline CDR1 and CDR2: MNHEY and SMNVEV (reference sequence). The V gene end was trimmed by 3 bases and the J gene end by 2 bases; junction bases not matched to a gene: 11. The CDR3 extends over 17 amino acids. CDR3 protein: CASSFLTTGQGTYEQYF. In DNA form, the CDR3 reads TGTGCCAGCAGTTTCCTCACGACCGGACAGGGGACCTACGAGCAGTACTTC.

The chain links TRBV15 to TRBJ1-2, with 11 bases matching TRBD1. The J segment lost 4 bases and the V segment lost 3 bases, leaving 4 bases of the junction unmatched. The CDR3 has 15 residues. CDR1 LNHNV and CDR2 YYDKDF come from the germline V gene (reference sequence). The CDR3 coding sequence is TGTGCCACCAGCAGTTCCGGGACAGGGGGCTATGGCTACACCTTC. Encoded protein: CATSSSGTGGYGYTF.

The chain recombines TRBV7-9 with TRBJ2-7, with 10 bases fitting TRBD1. The length of the CDR3 is 12 residues. Germline assignment: CDR1 SEHNR and CDR2 FQNEAQ (reference sequence). With 5 bases clipped from V and 7 bases from J, the junction kept 2 bases outside the gene matches. The CDR3 region has the DNA TGTGCCAGCAGCGGGACAGGGGAAGAGCAGTACGTC. This codes for CASSGTGEEQYV.

This rearrangement joins TRBV11-2 to TRBJ1-4; D may be TRBD1 (6 bases). The CDR3 covers 14 residues. Trimming shortened V by 5 bases and J by 2 bases, and 9 bases separated the two germline ends. Per the germline V gene, CDR1 is SGHAT and CDR2 is FQNNGV. CDR3 coding DNA: TGTGCCAGCAGCGTCAGGGGCACTAATGAAAAACTGTTTTTT. The encoded protein is CASSVRGTNEKLFF.